This entry lists 29 T cell receptor beta chains sequenced from one sample in a study of blood T cell repertoires in COVID-19. Clones were read by immunoSEQ multiplex PCR, and TCRdb kept only the in-frame ones, dropping some. The sample yields some 67,000 clones, more than 75% seen once. Sequencing input: peripheral blood. The receptors originated from a woman in her fifties or sixties with acute or convalescent COVID-19.

The chain employs TRBV6-6 and TRBJ1-1; maybe TRBD1 (6 bases). CDR1 is MNHNY, CDR2 SVGAGI, per germline (reference sequence). V was pared by 6 bases and J by 4 bases, with 15 bases between. The CDR3 loop spans 14 amino acids. The DNA of the CDR3 is TGTGCCAGCAGCCAACAGGGAATCAGCACTGAAGCTTTCTTT. It translates to CASSQQGISTEAFF.

This clone was counted once. This rearrangement joins TRBV7-2 to TRBJ2-1, with 7 bases matching TRBD2. The CDR3 is 16 amino acids. Unmatched junction bases numbered 8, after V lost 4 bases and J lost 2 bases. The germline CDR1 and CDR2 sequences are SGHTA and FQGNSA. CDR3 DNA sequence: TGTGCCAGCAGCTGGATGGCGGGAGTCCCCTACAATGAGCAGTTCTTC. This sequence encodes CASSWMAGVPYNEQFF.

The chain combines TRBV5-4 with TRBJ1-1; D may be TRBD1 (6 bases). The CDR3 loop spans 14 amino acids. The V end lost 6 bases, the J end lost 7 bases, and 19 bases lay between the germline ends. The germline V gene encodes CDR1 SGHNT and CDR2 YYREEE (reference sequence). The CDR3 loop reads CASNSIQGIGEAFF. Written as DNA, the CDR3 is TGTGCCAGCAACTCTATACAGGGAATAGGTGAAGCTTTCTTT.

The gene calls are TRBV7-9 and TRBJ1-4; D is uncertain. Germline loops: CDR1 SEHNR, CDR2 FQNEAQ (reference sequence). The CDR3 loop spans 17 amino acids. The V gene lost 0 bases and the J gene lost 6 bases, with 17 bases spanning the gap. The CDR3 DNA reads TGTGCCAGCAGCTTAGCAGCCCCGGAGACCAAGGATGAAAAACTGTTTTTT. Encoded protein: CASSLAAPETKDEKLFF.

This chain uses TRBV7-2 with TRBJ1-6; D is possibly TRBD1 (5 bases). The CDR3 totals 12 residues. The ends were cut back, 5 bases at V and 13 bases at J, with 12 bases in the middle. In germline, CDR1 is SGHTA, CDR2 FQGNSA. The CDR3 DNA sequence: TGTGCCAGCAGCCTTGGGGCTGGGCCCCTCCACTTT. Encoded protein: CASSLGAGPLHF.

The chain uses TRBV15 and TRBJ2-5, with a possible D match to TRBD2 (6 bases). Trimming shortened V by 5 bases and J by 5 bases, and 21 bases separated the two germline ends. Germline-derived CDR1 and CDR2 are LNHNV and YYDKDF (reference sequence). The CDR3 sequence is 16 residues long. The DNA for the CDR3 is TGTGCCACCAGCCCCCAAGGCGGACCCCGGGGGGAGACCCAGTACTTC. It encodes CATSPQGGPRGETQYF.

This clone occurred a few times. V is TRBV3-1 (or the pseudogene TRBV3-2) and J is TRBJ1-3; TRBD1 agrees at 7 bases. Trimming took 2 bases from V and 2 from J; bases not matched to a gene: 3. The CDR3 is made up of 15 amino acids. Germline lookup yields CDR1 LGHDT and CDR2 YNNKEL (reference sequence). CDR3 DNA sequence: TGTGCCAGCAGCCAAAACCAGGGGGCTGGAAACACCATATATTTT. This codes for CASSQNQGAGNTIYF.

The chain is built from TRBV9 and TRBJ1-6; a possible D gene is TRBD1 (6 bases). Per the germline V gene, CDR1 is SGDLS and CDR2 is YYNGEE. Trimming removed 2 bases from V and 0 bases from J, with 12 bases in between. The CDR3 runs to 17 residues. The CDR3 DNA is TGTGCCAGCAGCGTGGACAGACAGAGCTCCTATAATTCACCCCTCCACTTT. Amino acids: CASSVDRQSSYNSPLHF.

J is TRBJ1-5 and V is TRBV4-1; TRBD1 might be the D (6 bases). The V end was cut by 0 bases, the J end by 7 bases, with 16 bases between. This CDR3 spans 16 amino acids. Germline values: CDR1 MGHRA, CDR2 YSYEKL. The CDR3 region is CASSQDWLGAGQPQHF. CDR3 DNA sequence: TGCGCCAGCAGCCAAGATTGGCTGGGGGCGGGCCAGCCCCAGCATTTT.

This clone turned up a few times. CDR3 nucleotides: TGTGCCAGCAGCTCCCTCGGGGGACCTTATAGCAATCAGCCCCAGCATTTT. Encoded protein: CASSSLGGPYSNQPQHF. The gene calls are TRBV7-9 and TRBJ1-5; D might be TRBD1 (5 bases). This CDR3 region has 17 residues. Germline loops: CDR1 SEHNR, CDR2 FQNEAQ (reference sequence). V shed 4 bases and J shed 0 bases, with 16 bases lying between them. Full variable domain (outside the CDR3, taken from reference TRBV7-9 and TRBJ1-5): DTGVSQNPRHKITKRGQNVTFRCDPISEHNRLYWYRQTLGQGPEFLTYFQNEAQLEKSRLLSDRFSAERPKGSFSTLEIQRTEQGDSAMYLCASSSLGGPYSNQPQHFGDGTRLSIL.

This clone occurred a few times. The rearrangement uses TRBV19 and TRBJ1-1, with 7 bases lining up with TRBD1. The J segment lost 1 base and the V segment lost 1 base, leaving 3 bases of the junction unmatched. The CDR3 consists of 15 residues. Per germline, CDR1 LNHDA and CDR2 SQIVND (reference sequence). CDR3 protein: CASSIVGTENTEAFF. The CDR3 coding sequence is TGTGCCAGTAGTATAGTAGGGACAGAGAACACTGAAGCTTTCTTT.

The rearrangement uses TRBV12-3 or TRBV12-4 and TRBJ2-3; maybe TRBD1 (6 bases). V lost 6 bases, J lost 5 bases, and 9 bases lay in between. The length of the CDR3 is 12 residues. CDR3 nucleotide sequence: TGTGCCAGCAGCCTCAGGGGAGATACGCAGTATTTT. It codes for CASSLRGDTQYF.

The J gene is TRBJ1-2, the V gene TRBV3-1 (or the pseudogene TRBV3-2), with TRBD1 as a possible D gene (5 bases). The CDR3 has 15 residues. The V end lost 3 bases, the J end lost 4 bases, and 15 bases lay between the germline ends. Per germline, CDR1 LGHDT and CDR2 YNNKEL (reference sequence). CDR3: CASSHPRVSGYGYTF. The CDR3 nucleotides are TGTGCCAGCAGCCATCCCAGGGTTAGTGGCTATGGCTACACCTTC.

CDR3 sequence: CASSQTGTGDEKLFF. The CDR3 bases are TGTGCCAGCAGCCAAACCGGGACAGGGGATGAAAAACTGTTTTTT. The chain has TRBV3-1 (or the pseudogene TRBV3-2) and TRBJ1-4, with 10 bases fitting TRBD1. The CDR3 has 15 amino acids. V lost 2 bases, J lost 6 bases, and 3 bases stayed unmatched. Germline loops: CDR1 LGHDT, CDR2 YNNKEL (reference sequence).

The V call is TRBV5-4, the J call TRBJ2-5; 8 bases map to TRBD1. With 0 bases clipped from V and 1 base from J, the junction kept 5 bases outside the gene matches. Germline-derived CDR1 and CDR2 are SGHNT and YYREEE (reference sequence). This CDR3 is 16 amino acids long. The CDR3 nucleotides read TGTGCCAGCAGCTTGGGACTCGGACAGGGCCAAGAGACCCAGTACTTC. This gives the protein CASSLGLGQGQETQYF.

The chain couples TRBV5-1 to TRBJ2-2, with D maybe TRBD2 (6 bases). The V gene lost 7 bases and the J gene lost 2 bases, with 9 bases spanning the gap. Germline lookup yields CDR1 SGHRS and CDR2 YFSETQ. The CDR3 consists of 13 residues. CDR3 sequence: CASLGGNTGELFF. DNA of the CDR3: TGCGCCAGCCTCGGGGGAAACACCGGGGAGCTGTTTTTT.

The chain carries TRBV7-2 and TRBJ2-3; 8 nucleotides match TRBD2. The length of the CDR3 is 14 residues. V lost 1 base, J lost 4 bases, and 1 base stayed unmatched. Germline loops: CDR1 SGHTA, CDR2 FQGNSA. The CDR3 bases are TGTGCCAGCAGCTTAGTGCGGGAGGCAGATACGCAGTATTTT. This codes for CASSLVREADTQYF.

V usage is TRBV4-1 and J usage is TRBJ1-5; 10 nucleotides agree with TRBD1. Trimming at V came to 2 bases and at J to 2 bases, leaving 9 bases not matched to a gene. The germline V gene encodes CDR1 MGHRA and CDR2 YSYEKL. The CDR3 length is 18 residues. CDR3 nucleotide sequence: TGCGCCAGCAGCCAATCCCCTGGGGACAGGGGTGGCAATCAGCCCCAGCATTTT. It is translated as CASSQSPGDRGGNQPQHF.

CDR3 residues: CSVGWGSRSNEKLFF. The CDR3 DNA is TGCAGCGTCGGTTGGGGCAGTCGCTCTAATGAAAAACTGTTTTTT. V gene TRBV29-1 combines with J gene TRBJ1-4, with D perhaps matching TRBD1 (5 bases). This CDR3 is 15 amino acids long. Germline V lookup: CDR1 SQVTM, CDR2 ANQGSEA. V was pared by 6 bases and J by 3 bases, with 17 bases between.

The rearrangement joins TRBV24-1 to TRBJ2-2; maybe TRBD2 (6 bases). Germline CDR1 and CDR2: KGHDR and SFDVKD. Trimming took 10 bases from V and 5 from J, leaving 19 bases between them. This CDR3 contains 15 residues. The CDR3, as DNA: TGTGCCACTAGCCCGGGGGTCCCGGGGACCGGGGAGCTGTTTTTT. Protein sequence: CATSPGVPGTGELFF.

The chain couples TRBV5-4 to TRBJ1-5; 8 bases align to TRBD1. This CDR3 spans 14 amino acids. The J segment lost 6 bases and the V segment lost 4 bases, leaving 6 bases of the junction unmatched. Per germline, CDR1 SGHNT and CDR2 YYREEE (reference sequence). For the CDR3, the DNA is TGTGCCAGCAGCCGACAGGGGTTCGGTCAGCCCCAGCATTTT. It translates to CASSRQGFGQPQHF.

V is TRBV9 and J is TRBJ1-2; 9 bases map to TRBD1. The CDR3 spans 17 residues. CDR1 and CDR2 (germline): SGDLS, YYNGEE. The ends lost 3 bases at V and 6 bases at J; junction bases unmatched: 15. For the CDR3, the DNA is TGTGCCAGCAGCGCCGAGGGCCGGGACAGGGTTATTGATGGCTACACCTTC. Translation: CASSAEGRDRVIDGYTF. Full variable domain (rest looked up from reference TRBV9 and TRBJ1-2): DSGVTQTPKHLITATGQRVTLRCSPRSGDLSVYWYQQSLDQGLQFLIQYYNGEERAKGNILERFSAQQFPDLHSELNLSSLELGDSALYFCASSAEGRDRVIDGYTFGSGTRLTVV.

This clone was seen a single time. The V gene is TRBV15, the J gene TRBJ2-1; weak D call: TRBD2 (5 bases). Trimming shortened V by 5 bases and J by 6 bases, and 35 bases separated the two germline ends. Looked up from germline, CDR1 is LNHNV and CDR2 is YYDKDF (reference sequence). The CDR3 consists of 21 residues. This chain's CDR3 is CATSGKTSGPERGEGRNEQFF. DNA of the CDR3: TGTGCCACCAGCGGCAAAACAAGCGGACCAGAGCGCGGAGAGGGCCGCAATGAGCAGTTCTTC.

The V gene is TRBV19, the J gene TRBJ2-1; D gene uncertain. The CDR3 loop spans 12 amino acids. Trimming took 5 bases from V and 5 from J, leaving 7 bases between them. The germline V gene has CDR1 LNHDA and CDR2 SQIVND (reference sequence). The DNA for the CDR3 is TGTGCCAGTAGTGATACAGACAATGAGCAGTTCTTC. It yields the protein CASSDTDNEQFF.

The chain joins TRBV27 to TRBJ2-5, with TRBD2 identical over 12 bases. Germline lookup yields CDR1 MNHEY and CDR2 SMNVEV (reference sequence). V lost 4 bases and J lost 4; bases outside the gene matches: 4. The CDR3 totals 15 residues. The CDR3 loop is CASSSGLAGIETQYF. The CDR3 DNA reads as TGTGCCAGCAGTTCCGGACTAGCGGGGATAGAGACCCAGTACTTC.

The rearrangement uses TRBV18 and TRBJ1-1; possibly TRBD1 for D (6 bases). Germline V CDR1 and CDR2: KGHSH, LQKENI. There are 15 residues in the CDR3. Trimming removed 3 bases at V and 4 bases at J, with 15 bases between. In DNA, the CDR3 is TGTGCCAGCTCACCCACCACAGGGTCTGGCACTGAAGCTTTCTTT. Translated, it gives CASSPTTGSGTEAFF.

This sequence joins TRBV7-2 and TRBJ1-2; 9 nucleotides agree with TRBD1. The germline CDR1 and CDR2 sequences are SGHTA and FQGNSA. This CDR3 region has 13 residues. The trim removed 2 bases at V and 8 bases at J, leaving 3 bases unmatched. The CDR3 sequence: CASSLTGGYGYTF. The CDR3, as DNA: TGTGCCAGCAGCTTAACAGGGGGCTACGGCTACACCTTC.

The chain is built from TRBV7-9 and TRBJ2-7; D not resolved. The CDR3 totals 13 residues. Per germline, CDR1 SEHNR and CDR2 FQNEAQ (reference sequence). The ends were cut back, 5 bases at V and 6 bases at J, with 14 bases in the middle. The CDR3 spells CASSMRELSEQYV. In DNA, the CDR3 is TGTGCCAGCAGCATGAGAGAGTTAAGCGAGCAGTACGTC.

The J gene is TRBJ1-5, the V gene TRBV11-2; 9 nucleotides align to TRBD1. Germline V gene data show CDR1 as SGHAT and CDR2 as FQNNGV. With 5 bases clipped from V and 7 bases from J, the junction kept 6 bases outside the gene matches. The CDR3 extends over 14 amino acids. The DNA for the CDR3 is TGTGCCAGCAGCCCGGGGACAGGGTACCAGCCCCAGCATTTT. It specifies CASSPGTGYQPQHF.